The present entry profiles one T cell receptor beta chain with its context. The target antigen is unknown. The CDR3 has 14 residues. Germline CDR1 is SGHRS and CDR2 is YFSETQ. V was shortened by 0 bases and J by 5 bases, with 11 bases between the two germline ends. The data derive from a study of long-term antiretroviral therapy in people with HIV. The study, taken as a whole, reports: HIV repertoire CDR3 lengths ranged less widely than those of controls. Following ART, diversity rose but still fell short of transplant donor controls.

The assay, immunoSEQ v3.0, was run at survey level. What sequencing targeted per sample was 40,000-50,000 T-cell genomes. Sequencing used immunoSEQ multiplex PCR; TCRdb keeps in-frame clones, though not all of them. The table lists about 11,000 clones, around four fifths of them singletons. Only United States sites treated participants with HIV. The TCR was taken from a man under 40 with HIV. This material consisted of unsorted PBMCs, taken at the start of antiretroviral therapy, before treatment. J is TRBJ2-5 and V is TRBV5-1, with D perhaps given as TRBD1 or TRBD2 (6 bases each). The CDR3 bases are TGCGCCAGCAGCTTGGGCAGGGGAGGCGAGACCCAGTACTTC. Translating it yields CASSLGRGGETQYF.